One T cell receptor beta chain is described in this entry. This record belongs to a study of T cells in Graves' hyperthyroidism and ophthalmopathy. The definition of stable Graves' hyperthyroidism was no ophthalmopathy progression within 18 months. For the diagnoses, clinical symptoms, serum thyroxine and TRAb, thyroid ultrasound and orbital computed tomography were used. Germline V gives CDR1 MGHRA, CDR2 YSYEKL. Trimming removed 5 bases from V and 4 bases from J; junction bases left unmatched: 10. This CDR3 has 17 residues. Amplification targeted TCR beta CDR3 regions from RNA transcripts. HTBI primers were employed in a first-round RT-PCR of the TCR CDR3. TCRdb recomputed calls from the multiplex PCR reads with MiXCR, one row per CDR3 protein. This table holds about 560,000 distinct CDR3 sequences, more than 15% found once.

Specimen: blood. This TCR was recovered from a woman in her 30s with Graves' hyperthyroidism. The chain has TRBV4-1 and TRBJ2-1, with 11 nucleotides matching TRBD2. CDR3 nucleotides: TGCGCCAGCAGCGGGGGGCTAGCGGGAGGCTTATACAATGAGCAGTTCTTC. It translates to CASSGGLAGGLYNEQFF.